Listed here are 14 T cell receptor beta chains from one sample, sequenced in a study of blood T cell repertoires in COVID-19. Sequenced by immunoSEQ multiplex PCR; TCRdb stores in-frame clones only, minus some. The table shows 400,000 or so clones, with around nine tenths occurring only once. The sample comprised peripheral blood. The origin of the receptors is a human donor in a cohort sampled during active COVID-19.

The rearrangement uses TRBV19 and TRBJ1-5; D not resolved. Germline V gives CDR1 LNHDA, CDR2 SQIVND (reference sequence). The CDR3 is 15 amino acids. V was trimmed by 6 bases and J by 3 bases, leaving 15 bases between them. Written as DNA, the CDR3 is TGTGCCAGTAGGATCGGGGTTGAAAACAATCAGCCCCAGCATTTT. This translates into CASRIGVENNQPQHF.

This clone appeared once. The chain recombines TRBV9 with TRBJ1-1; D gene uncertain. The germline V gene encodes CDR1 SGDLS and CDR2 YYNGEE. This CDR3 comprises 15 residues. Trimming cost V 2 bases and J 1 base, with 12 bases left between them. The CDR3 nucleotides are TGTGCCAGCAGCGTCTCAGGAAAGGAGAACACTGAAGCTTTCTTT. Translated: CASSVSGKENTEAFF.

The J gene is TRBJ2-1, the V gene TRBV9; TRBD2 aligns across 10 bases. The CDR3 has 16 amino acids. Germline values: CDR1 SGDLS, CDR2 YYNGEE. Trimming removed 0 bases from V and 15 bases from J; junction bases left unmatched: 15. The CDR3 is CASSVGIRTSGERLFF. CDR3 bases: TGTGCCAGCAGCGTAGGCATTAGGACTAGCGGAGAGAGACTGTTCTTC.

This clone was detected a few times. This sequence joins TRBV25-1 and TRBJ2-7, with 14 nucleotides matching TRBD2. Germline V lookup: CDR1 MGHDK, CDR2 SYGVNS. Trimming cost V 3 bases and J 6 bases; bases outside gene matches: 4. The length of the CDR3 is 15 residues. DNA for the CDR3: TGTGCCAGCAGTGAGGGACTAGCGGGAGTTGGCGAGCAGTACTTC. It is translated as CASSEGLAGVGEQYF.

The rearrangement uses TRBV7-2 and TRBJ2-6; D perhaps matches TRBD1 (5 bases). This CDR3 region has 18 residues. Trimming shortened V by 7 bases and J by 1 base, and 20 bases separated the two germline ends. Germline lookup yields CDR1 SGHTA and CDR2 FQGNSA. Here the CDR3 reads CASIPVTGPFSGANVLTF. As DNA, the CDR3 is TGTGCCAGCATCCCAGTTACAGGACCTTTTTCTGGGGCCAACGTCCTGACTTTC.

The DNA for the CDR3 is TGTGCCAGCAGCCACCGGGACACGATTCTAATCTCTGGAAACACCATATATTTT. It codes for CASSHRDTILISGNTIYF. V gene TRBV3-1 (or the pseudogene TRBV3-2) combines with J gene TRBJ1-3, with a weak D call TRBD1 (6 bases). Germline V CDR1 and CDR2: LGHDT, YNNKEL (reference sequence). V lost 3 bases and J 0 bases, leaving 18 bases between the germline ends. The CDR3 is made up of 18 amino acids.

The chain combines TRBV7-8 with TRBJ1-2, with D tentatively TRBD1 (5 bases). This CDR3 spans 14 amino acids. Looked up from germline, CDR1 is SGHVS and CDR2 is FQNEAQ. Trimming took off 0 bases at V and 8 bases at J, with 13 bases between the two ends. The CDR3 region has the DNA TGTGCCAGCAGCTTAGCCATGGGACTCCAGGGCTACACCTTC. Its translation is CASSLAMGLQGYTF. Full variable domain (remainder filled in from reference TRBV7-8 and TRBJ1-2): GAGVSQSPRYKVAKRGQDVALRCDPISGHVSLFWYQQALGQGPEFLTYFQNEAQLDKSGLPSDRFFAERPEGSVSTLKIQRTQQEDSAVYLCASSLAMGLQGYTFGSGTRLTVV.

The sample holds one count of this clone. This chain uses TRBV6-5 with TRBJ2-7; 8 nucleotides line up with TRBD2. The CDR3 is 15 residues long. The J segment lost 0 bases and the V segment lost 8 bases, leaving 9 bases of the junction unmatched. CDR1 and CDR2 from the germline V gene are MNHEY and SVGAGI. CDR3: CASETSVKISYEQYF. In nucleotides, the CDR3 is TGTGCCAGCGAGACTAGCGTTAAAATCTCCTACGAGCAGTACTTC.

The CDR3 region is CASTAGSNQPQHF. DNA for the CDR3: TGTGCCAGCACCGCAGGGAGCAATCAGCCCCAGCATTTT. The rearrangement joins TRBV27 to TRBJ1-5, with D possibly being TRBD1 (5 bases). CDR1 MNHEY and CDR2 SMNVEV come from the germline V gene (reference sequence). The CDR3 contains 13 residues. V dropped 7 bases and J dropped 1 base, with 8 bases sitting between them.

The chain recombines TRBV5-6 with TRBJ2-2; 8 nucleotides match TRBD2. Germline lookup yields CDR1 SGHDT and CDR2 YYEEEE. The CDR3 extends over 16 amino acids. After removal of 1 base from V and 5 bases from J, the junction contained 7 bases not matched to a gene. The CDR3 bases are TGTGCCAGCAGCTTGATCCCCGGGAGGGGTACCGGGGAGCTGTTTTTT. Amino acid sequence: CASSLIPGRGTGELFF.

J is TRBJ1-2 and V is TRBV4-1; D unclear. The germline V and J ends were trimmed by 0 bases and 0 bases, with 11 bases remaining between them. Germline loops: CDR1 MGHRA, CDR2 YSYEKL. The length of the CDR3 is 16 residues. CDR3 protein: CASSQDPSVTNYGYTF. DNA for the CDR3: TGCGCCAGCAGCCAAGATCCTTCGGTAACTAACTATGGCTACACCTTC.

The CDR3 loop reads CASSLSSGETDTQYF. CDR3 DNA: TGTGCCAGCAGCTTGTCTAGCGGGGAAACAGATACGCAGTATTTT. The rearrangement joins TRBV7-2 to TRBJ2-3; 9 nucleotides agree with TRBD2. Looked up from germline, CDR1 is SGHTA and CDR2 is FQGNSA. V was pared by 3 bases and J by 3 bases, with 4 bases of the junction left unmatched. The CDR3 is made up of 15 amino acids.

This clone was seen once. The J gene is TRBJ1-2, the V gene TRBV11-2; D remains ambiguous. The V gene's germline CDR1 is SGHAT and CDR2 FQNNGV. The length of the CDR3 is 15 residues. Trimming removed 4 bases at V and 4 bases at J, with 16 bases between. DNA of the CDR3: TGTGCCAGCAGCTCCCGTCCAGGAAACCTCTATGGCTACACCTTC. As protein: CASSSRPGNLYGYTF.

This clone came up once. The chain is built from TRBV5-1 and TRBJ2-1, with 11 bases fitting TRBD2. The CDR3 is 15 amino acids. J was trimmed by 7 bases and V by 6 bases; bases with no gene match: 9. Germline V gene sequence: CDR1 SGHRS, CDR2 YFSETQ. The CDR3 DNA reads TGCGCCAGCATCAGAACTAGCGGGAGTAGGAATGAGCAGTTCTTC. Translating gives CASIRTSGSRNEQFF.